The clone carrying this T cell receptor beta chain has a single count. Its specificity is unknown. The data belong to a study of T cell responses to AZD1222 COVID-19 vaccine. Study-wide findings and caveats: Baseline serostatus was positive in only a handful of AZD1222 recipients. Along spike, vaccine-associated CD4 TCRs were found throughout, with dominance at 160-218 and 743-854. Vaccination with two AZD1222 doses was followed by a rise in Spike-specific TCR breadth and depth.

Both about-4-week and about-12-week second-dose recipients were combined. Libraries were prepared by immunoSEQ multiplex PCR; TCRdb keeps only in-frame clonotypes and omits some of them. The data hold 120,000 or so clones, with 88% observed a single time. The source material was peripheral blood, sampled 28 days after the second AZD1222 dose. This TCR derives from an adult who received the AZD1222 COVID-19 vaccine.

This CDR3 is CASSVDPTRGTEAFF. CDR3 DNA: TGTGCCAGCAGCGTAGACCCAACCCGGGGGACTGAAGCTTTCTTT. The rearrangement links TRBV9 to TRBJ1-1, with D possibly matching TRBD1 (5 bases). The CDR3 has 15 amino acids. CDR1 and CDR2 from the germline V gene are SGDLS and YYNGEE. The V end was cut by 0 bases, the J end by 5 bases, with 14 bases between.